The 7 T cell receptor beta chains listed next were all sequenced from one sample in a study of T cells after yellow fever vaccination. TCRdb analysed the 5' RACE reads with MiXCR anew, one entry per CDR3 protein. Of approximately 74,000 distinct CDR3 sequences in the sample, about 6% are singletons; the top ten hold 2.2%. The starting material was CD4+ T cells sorted from PBMCs, obtained roughly 15 days after the first yellow fever vaccination. These receptors were taken from a man between 18 and 29 years old who received the YFV17D yellow fever vaccine.

The table lists this clonotype with many counts. The chain combines TRBV20-1 with TRBJ1-2; tentatively, D is TRBD1 (5 bases). V gave up 7 bases and J gave up 4 bases, with 16 bases separating them. Per germline, CDR1 DFQATT and CDR2 SNEGSKA (reference sequence). The CDR3 has 13 residues. The CDR3 sequence is CSGLAGTGYGYTF. CDR3 nucleotides: TGCAGTGGGTTAGCCGGCACAGGCTATGGCTACACCTTC.

A note on this clonotype: A single base separates this from a much larger clone, so it may be a read error. The chain uses TRBV4-2 and TRBJ2-3; tentative D call: TRBD2 (6 bases). The CDR3 is made up of 16 amino acids. The germline CDR1 and CDR2 sequences are LGHNA and YNFKEQ. The CDR3 protein is CASNQSGGVSTDTQYF. In DNA form, the CDR3 reads TGTGCCAGCAACCAAAGTGGCGGGGTTAGCACAGATACGCAGTATTTT.

This clonotype was observed at least ten times. This chain links TRBV6-4 with TRBJ2-2; 7 bases fit TRBD2. The CDR3 extends over 14 amino acids. The ends lost 7 bases at V and 3 bases at J; junction bases unmatched: 5. Germline-derived CDR1 and CDR2 are MRHNA and SNTAGT. CDR3: CASKASGDTGELFF. As DNA, the CDR3 is TGTGCCAGCAAGGCTAGCGGAGACACCGGGGAGCTGTTTTTT.

This sequence joins TRBV7-2 and TRBJ1-1; D is perhaps TRBD1 (6 bases). This CDR3 comprises 11 residues. V was pared by 5 bases and J by 7 bases, with 8 bases between. Germline V gene sequence: CDR1 SGHTA, CDR2 FQGNSA. The CDR3 sequence is CASSRGLEAFF. The CDR3 nucleotides read TGTGCCAGCAGCCGGGGGCTTGAAGCTTTCTTT.

This clonotype has just a few counts. CDR3: CASSLVGQGGEQYF. The CDR3 nucleotides read TGTGCCAGCAGCTTAGTGGGACAGGGCGGGGAGCAGTACTTC. The rearrangement uses TRBV11-2 and TRBJ2-7, with 9 bases identical to TRBD1. The germline V gene encodes CDR1 SGHAT and CDR2 FQNNGV. CDR3 length: 14 residues. After removal of 1 base from V and 7 bases from J, the junction contained 5 bases not matched to a gene. The full variable domain, its missing parts supplied by reference TRBV11-2 and TRBJ2-7, is EAGVAQSPRYKIIEKRQSVAFWCNPISGHATLYWYQQILGQGPKLLIQFQNNGVVDDSQLPKDRFSAERLKGVDSTLKIQPAKLEDSAVYLCASSLVGQGGEQYFGPGTRLTVT.

Many counts were recorded for this clonotype. The J gene is TRBJ1-5, the V gene TRBV6-5, with D perhaps TRBD1 (5 bases). CDR3 length equals 14 residues. The V end was cut by 2 bases, the J end by 5 bases, with 10 bases between. Germline V gives CDR1 MNHEY, CDR2 SVGAGI. As DNA, the CDR3 is TGTGCCAGCAGTTACGATCCAGGGCATCAGCCCCAGCATTTT. Residues: CASSYDPGHQPQHF.

This clonotype showed up just once. Given a much more abundant clone one base away, this may be a read error. The V call is TRBV7-3, the J call TRBJ2-5; the match to TRBD2 covers 7 bases. V was clipped by 1 base and J by 7 bases; unmatched bases: 3. CDR3 length: 13 residues. Germline CDR1 SGHTA, CDR2 FQGTGA. The CDR3 DNA reads TGTGCCAGCAGCTTAATCGGGGAGGGGACCCAGTACTTC. Amino acid sequence: CASSLIGEGTQYF.